The clone carrying this TCR beta chain occurred many times. Its target is not known. The data were obtained in a study of T cells after yellow fever vaccination. On the study more broadly: In the case of low-cell-number fractions, SMART-Seq v4 Ultra Low Input was used for preparation. Study-level findings and limits: Clones that expanded after primary vaccination mostly reappeared after the booster (around 96% CD4, 88% CD8). One caveat is that FACS-sorted repertoires could contain abundant clonotypes contaminating from the bulk population. A small share of clonotypes appeared in both CD4 and CD8 compartments.

TCRdb analysed the 5' RACE reads with MiXCR anew, one entry per CDR3 protein. Of around 340,000 distinct CDR3 sequences in the sample, over 8% are singletons; the top ten hold approximately 19%. V shed 0 bases, J shed 12 bases, and the junction held 7 bases outside the gene matches. The CDR3 is made up of 15 amino acids. Germline V lookup: CDR1 LGHNA, CDR2 YSLEER. This clonotype was sampled from a man aged 18 to 30 who received the YFV17D yellow fever vaccine. Material: PBMCs, obtained on the day of the first yellow fever vaccination. The V and J genes are TRBV4-3 and TRBJ2-1, with 11 positions matching TRBD2. The CDR3 reads CASSQDTSGGRRQFF. Written as DNA, the CDR3 is TGCGCCAGCAGCCAAGATACTAGCGGGGGCCGAAGGCAGTTCTTC.